This record looks at one TCR beta chain sequence and its context. These data are taken from a study of blood T cell repertoires in COVID-19. Study overall: Samples taken during acute and convalescent COVID-19 were collected in the United States, Italy and Spain. In each case, the material was cDNA or gDNA derived from T cells, B-cell-depleted T cells, or PBMCs.

Per the original methods: Amplifying reference gene primers gave estimates of nucleated cell counts. Profiled with immunoSEQ multiplex PCR; TCRdb holds only in-frame clones, not every one. V and J calls and clone size come straight from that table; D and trimming were deduced from the DNA. The table lists about 140,000 clones, more than 65% of them singletons. The sequenced sample was peripheral blood. The origin of this receptor is a human donor in a cohort sampled during active COVID-19.

The CDR3 loop is CASSSRTETSTDTQYF. CDR3 bases: TGTGCCAGCAGTTCGCGGACAGAGACTAGCACAGATACGCAGTATTTT. This rearrangement joins TRBV6-5 to TRBJ2-3, with a possible D match to TRBD1 (6 bases). The CDR3 totals 16 residues. From germline, CDR1 is MNHEY and CDR2 SVGAGI. Trimming stripped 4 bases from V and 0 bases from J, with 14 bases between.